A selection of T cell receptor beta chains follows, all from one sample in a study of T cells after yellow fever vaccination. Each CDR3 protein gets one entry after TCRdb re-called the 5' RACE reads with MiXCR. The data show 78,000 or so distinct CDR3 sequences, roughly 7% seen once. This specimen consisted of CD8+ T cells sorted from PBMCs, obtained 10 to 11 days after the first yellow fever vaccination. The receptors derive from a man between 18 and 35 years old who received the YFV17D yellow fever vaccine. Each CDR3 is given with its conserved first and last residue. The order of the fields is V gene, J gene, D gene, clone size, CDR3 DNA, CDR3 protein. A D gene is named only where the DNA matches it firmly. Size tells how often a clone was seen (once, few, many) or the class of an expanded clone, and some rows leave it out.

V: TRBV10-3; J: TRBJ2-7; D: -; size: -; DNA: TGTGCCATCAGTGCGGCCTGGGAGCAGTACTTC; CDR3: CAISAAWEQYF
V: TRBV5-1; J: TRBJ2-2; D: -; size: -; DNA: TGCGCCAGCAGCCCCGAATTTCATTGGGGGGACGCCGGGGAGCTGTTTTTT; CDR3: CASSPEFHWGDAGELFF
V: TRBV7-9; J: TRBJ2-3; D: -; size: many; DNA: TGTGCCAGCAGCCGACCTATTAGCACAGATACGCAGTATTTT; CDR3: CASSRPISTDTQYF
V: TRBV7-6; J: TRBJ2-1; D: -; size: few; DNA: TGTGCCAGCATCAATAGACAGAACAATGAGCAGTTCTTC; CDR3: CASINRQNNEQFF
V: TRBV7-9; J: TRBJ1-4; D: -; size: many; DNA: TGTGCCAGCAGCTTAGCGGCCGAGAGGGGTGAAAAACTGTTTTTT; CDR3: CASSLAAERGEKLFF
V: TRBV14; J: TRBJ1-4; D: -; size: few; DNA: TGTGCCAGCAGCCAAGGGGGCTTTTTGGCAACTAATGAAAAACTGTTTTTT; CDR3: CASSQGGFLATNEKLFF
V: TRBV10-3; J: TRBJ2-4; D: TRBD1; size: few; DNA: TGTGCCATCAAGTCAGGGGGATTCAAAAACATTCAGTACTTC; CDR3: CAIKSGGFKNIQYF
V: TRBV5-5; J: TRBJ2-7; D: -; size: many; DNA: TGTGCCAGCAGAGTCGACAGATACGAGCAGTACTTC; CDR3: CASRVDRYEQYF
V: TRBV4-3; J: TRBJ1-5; D: -; size: many; DNA: TGCGCCAGCAGCCAGGGAATCGGGGGGCGGTCGCAGCCCCAGCATTTT; CDR3: CASSQGIGGRSQPQHF
V: TRBV5-4; J: TRBJ2-1; D: -; size: -; DNA: TGTGCCAGCAGCTTGGGCCTGGGGGGAAAAGGCTCCTACAATGAGCAGTTCTTC; CDR3: CASSLGLGGKGSYNEQFF
V: TRBV5-1; J: TRBJ2-3; D: -; size: many; DNA: TGCGCCAGCACCGAATACGCTAGCGCGGTAGATACGCAGTATTTT; CDR3: CASTEYASAVDTQYF
V: TRBV27; J: TRBJ2-5; D: -; size: few; DNA: TGTGCCAGCAGTCCCCGTAAGGGGGGTATAACACTCGAGACCCAGTACTTC; CDR3: CASSPRKGGITLETQYF
V: TRBV24-1; J: TRBJ2-7; D: -; size: -; DNA: TGTGCCACCAGTGATTTGCACGTCGAGCAGTACTTC; CDR3: CATSDLHVEQYF
V: TRBV7-2; J: TRBJ1-2; D: TRBD1; size: few; DNA: TGTGCCAGCAGATGGACAGGGGGCGCGAACTATGGCTACACCTTC; CDR3: CASRWTGGANYGYTF
V: TRBV27; J: TRBJ1-1; D: -; size: few; DNA: TGTGCCAGCAGTTTATCGATGGGGACTGAAGCTTTCTTT; CDR3: CASSLSMGTEAFF
V: TRBV12-3/TRBV12-4; J: TRBJ1-1; D: -; size: -; DNA: TGTGCCAGCAGTTTAGCAGGGGGTGTTTACACTGAAGCTTTCTTT; CDR3: CASSLAGGVYTEAFF
V: TRBV7-2; J: TRBJ2-3; D: -; size: -; DNA: TGTGCCAGCACCTGGACCGCAGATACGCAGTATTTT; CDR3: CASTWTADTQYF
V: TRBV12-3/TRBV12-4; J: TRBJ2-2; D: -; size: many; DNA: TGTGCCAGCAGCCCGCAGGGGATGGTGGACACCGGGGAGCTGTTTTTT; CDR3: CASSPQGMVDTGELFF
V: TRBV19; J: TRBJ1-1; D: -; size: many; DNA: TGTGCCAGTAGTACCGGGACGGTGGCGAACACTGAAGCTTTCTTT; CDR3: CASSTGTVANTEAFF
V: TRBV29-1; J: TRBJ1-1; D: -; size: -; DNA: TGCAGCGTGGATGTGGACACTGAAGCTTTCTTT; CDR3: CSVDVDTEAFF
V: TRBV4-3; J: TRBJ2-1; D: -; size: many; DNA: TGCGCCAGCAGCCAAGGGGCACTTTACAATGAGCAGTTCTTC; CDR3: CASSQGALYNEQFF
V: TRBV10-3; J: TRBJ1-1; D: TRBD1; size: many; DNA: TGTGCCATCAGCGCAGGGGGGCTCGGCACTGAAGCTTTCTTT; CDR3: CAISAGGLGTEAFF
V: TRBV4-1; J: TRBJ2-3; D: -; size: few; DNA: TGCGCCAGCAGCACCTCTGGCCCAGATACGCAGTATTTT; CDR3: CASSTSGPDTQYF
V: TRBV4-2; J: TRBJ2-3; D: TRBD2; size: many; DNA: TGTGCCAGCAGCCAACTGAGCGGGGGGCCATCCGATACGCAGTATTTT; CDR3: CASSQLSGGPSDTQYF
V: TRBV29-1; J: TRBJ2-7; D: -; size: many; DNA: TGCAGCGTCCACGACTGGTACGAGCAGTACTTC; CDR3: CSVHDWYEQYF
V: TRBV11-2; J: TRBJ2-5; D: TRBD2; size: many; DNA: TGTGCCAGCAGCTTAGGCTGGGCACTAGCGGAGACCCAGTACTTC; CDR3: CASSLGWALAETQYF
V: TRBV4-3; J: TRBJ1-4; D: -; size: many; DNA: TGCGCCAGCAGCCGAGCACGTGGGGGGGAAAAACTGTTTTTT; CDR3: CASSRARGGEKLFF
V: TRBV12-5; J: TRBJ2-1; D: -; size: -; DNA: TGTGCTAGTGGTTTTGGGGGGGGGCCTGGTGAGCAGTTCTTC; CDR3: CASGFGGGPGEQFF
V: TRBV7-6; J: TRBJ1-2; D: TRBD1; size: few; DNA: TGTGCCAGCAGCCTCGGACAGGGGGAGATCTATGGCTACACCTTC; CDR3: CASSLGQGEIYGYTF
V: TRBV29-1; J: TRBJ1-1; D: -; size: many; DNA: TGCAGCGTTGAAGATAGCGGCGGGGGACACACTGAAGCTTTCTTT; CDR3: CSVEDSGGGHTEAFF
V: TRBV7-9; J: TRBJ2-7; D: -; size: -; DNA: TGTGCCAGCAGCTCCCCCCCGAACAGATACGAGCAGTACTTC; CDR3: CASSSPPNRYEQYF
V: TRBV9; J: TRBJ1-1; D: -; size: many; DNA: TGTGCCAGCAGCGCCGGGGGGGGAGCGGGGCGTGAAGCTTTCTTT; CDR3: CASSAGGGAGREAFF
V: TRBV7-6; J: TRBJ1-5; D: -; size: -; DNA: TGTGCCAGCAGCGCAAAACCCTGGGCCGACAGAAATCAGCCCCAGCATTTT; CDR3: CASSAKPWADRNQPQHF
V: TRBV7-9; J: TRBJ2-3; D: -; size: many; DNA: TGTGCCAGCCAAGTGGGTCCCACAGATACGCAGTATTTT; CDR3: CASQVGPTDTQYF
V: TRBV6-1; J: TRBJ2-7; D: -; size: many; DNA: TGTGCCAGCAACCCCTACGGATCTTACGAGCAGTACTTC; CDR3: CASNPYGSYEQYF
V: TRBV7-9; J: TRBJ1-2; D: -; size: few; DNA: TGTGCCAGCAGCTTAGATGGGAGGGGGATCTATGGCTACACCTTC; CDR3: CASSLDGRGIYGYTF
V: TRBV12-3/TRBV12-4; J: TRBJ2-1; D: TRBD2; size: -; DNA: TGTGCCATCAGTTCTAGACTAGCGGGGGGGAGCTCCTACAATGAGCAGTTCTTC; CDR3: CAISSRLAGGSSYNEQFF
V: TRBV6-5; J: TRBJ2-1; D: -; size: many; DNA: TGTGCCAGCAGTTACTCGAGTTCCGGGAATGAGCAGTTCTTC; CDR3: CASSYSSSGNEQFF
V: TRBV12-3/TRBV12-4; J: TRBJ2-2; D: -; size: many; DNA: TGTGCCAGCGGACCGGGCGTCGGGGAGCTGTTTTTT; CDR3: CASGPGVGELFF
V: TRBV27; J: TRBJ2-5; D: -; size: many; DNA: TGTGCCACGGGACGGCAGGAGACCCAGTACTTC; CDR3: CATGRQETQYF
V: TRBV19; J: TRBJ1-1; D: -; size: -; DNA: TGTGCCAGTAGTATAGCCCACGCGGGGAGGCACACTGAAGCTTTCTTT; CDR3: CASSIAHAGRHTEAFF
V: TRBV12-3/TRBV12-4; J: TRBJ2-1; D: TRBD1; size: -; DNA: TGTGCCAGCAGTTTAACAGGGGGCGGATGGGGTGAGCAGTTCTTC; CDR3: CASSLTGGGWGEQFF
V: TRBV7-9; J: TRBJ2-7; D: -; size: many; DNA: TGTGCCAGCAGCCCACCGGGGGACACCTCCTACGAGCAGTACTTC; CDR3: CASSPPGDTSYEQYF
V: TRBV12-3/TRBV12-4; J: TRBJ1-5; D: TRBD1; size: few; DNA: TGTGCCAGCAGTGACAGGGGGCCTTATCAGCCCCAGCATTTT; CDR3: CASSDRGPYQPQHF
V: TRBV30; J: TRBJ2-7; D: -; size: many; DNA: TGTGCCTGGAGTGCTGGACTCCCAGTGATTTACGAGCAGTACTTC; CDR3: CAWSAGLPVIYEQYF